A single sample is the source of the 16 T cell receptor beta chains below, sequenced in a study of blood T cell repertoires in COVID-19. TCRdb's table, derived via immunoSEQ multiplex PCR, lists solely in-frame clones and lacks some. Of some 220,000 clones listed, 65% to 85% are singletons. Sample: peripheral blood. The receptors were sampled from a human donor in a cohort sampled during active COVID-19.

The V call is TRBV28, the J call TRBJ2-7, with D hard to call. V lost 3 bases, J lost 7 bases, and 10 bases lay in between. Germline V lookup: CDR1 MDHEN, CDR2 SYDVKM. This CDR3 contains 12 residues. The CDR3 DNA reads as TGTGCCAGCAGTTTCGGAGCGATGGAGCAGTACTTC. Amino acid sequence: CASSFGAMEQYF.

The chain has TRBV2 and TRBJ1-6; possible D gene TRBD1, 5 bases. CDR3 length: 18 residues. Trimming removed 1 base from V and 4 bases from J, with 17 bases in between. CDR1 and CDR2 (germline): SNHLY, FYNNEI. CDR3 bases: TGTGCCAGCAGTGAAGGGGGCTCCGGAACAGCTTATAATTCACCCCTCCACTTT. As protein: CASSEGGSGTAYNSPLHF.

This clone was counted a single time. The rearrangement uses TRBV5-6 and TRBJ1-1; tentative D call: TRBD1 (6 bases). Germline V gene sequence: CDR1 SGHDT, CDR2 YYEEEE. V lost 2 bases to trimming and J lost 1 base, with 15 bases between them. The CDR3 is 16 amino acids. CDR3 DNA: TGTGCCAGCAGCTTTTGGGACACGAGGTCGAACACTGAAGCTTTCTTT. This encodes CASSFWDTRSNTEAFF.

CDR3 nucleotide sequence: TGTGCCAGTAGTACCAGGGGGTACAGCAATGAGCAGTTCTTC. Residues: CASSTRGYSNEQFF. This chain links TRBV19 with TRBJ2-1, with 7 bases aligning to TRBD1. The CDR3 sequence is 14 residues long. Germline CDR1 reads LNHDA; CDR2 reads SQIVND (reference sequence). V shed 4 bases, J shed 6 bases, and the junction held 6 bases outside the gene matches.

The rearrangement joins TRBV19 to TRBJ2-7, with D perhaps matching TRBD2 (6 bases). V was clipped by 7 bases and J by 1 base, with 29 bases between them. This CDR3 has 19 amino acids. Germline V gives CDR1 LNHDA, CDR2 SQIVND (reference sequence). As DNA, the CDR3 is TGTGCCAGTACCGGGACGGGACGCGGGACGGATCGTGGGTCCTACGAGCAGTACTTC. Protein sequence: CASTGTGRGTDRGSYEQYF.

This chain links TRBV2 with TRBJ1-1; D is possibly TRBD1 (5 bases). The CDR3 has 16 residues. In germline, CDR1 is SNHLY, CDR2 FYNNEI. Trimming cost V 4 bases and J 5 bases, with 20 bases left between them. CDR3 sequence (DNA): TGTGCCAGCAGTGGGAGTTGGTGGCAGGGAGGGACTGAAGCTTTCTTT. This sequence encodes CASSGSWWQGGTEAFF.

The CDR3 region has the DNA TGTGCCAGTAGTATAGAAGGGGCGTGGGGCTACACCTTC. It is translated as CASSIEGAWGYTF. V is TRBV19 and J is TRBJ1-2, with D maybe TRBD1 (5 bases). CDR1 and CDR2 from the germline V gene are LNHDA and SQIVND (reference sequence). Trimming cost V 0 bases and J 8 bases, with 10 bases left between them. This CDR3 is built from 13 residues.

This clone was recorded a few times. The chain has TRBV4-2 and TRBJ1-1, with 11 nucleotides matching TRBD1. Per germline, CDR1 LGHNA and CDR2 YNFKEQ. The V and J ends lost 4 bases and 2 bases, in that order; junction bases with no gene match: 9. The CDR3 runs 17 residues. CDR3 coding DNA: TGTGCCAGCAGCCTCCTGGGACAGGGGGGAGAAAACACTGAAGCTTTCTTT. The encoded protein is CASSLLGQGGENTEAFF.

The V call is TRBV24-1, the J call TRBJ2-2; 8 bases are shared with TRBD2. Germline trimming cut 5 bases from V and 7 bases from J; bases unmatched to any gene: 5. The germline V gene encodes CDR1 KGHDR and CDR2 SFDVKD. The CDR3 runs 14 residues. DNA of the CDR3: TGTGCCACCAGTGTAGGGACTAGTAACGGGGAGCTGTTTTTT. It yields the protein CATSVGTSNGELFF.

The chain employs TRBV5-1 and TRBJ2-3; 12 bases are shared with TRBD1. V shed 0 bases, J shed 1 base, and the junction held 9 bases outside the gene matches. CDR3 length: 19 amino acids. Germline lookup yields CDR1 SGHRS and CDR2 YFSETQ. DNA of the CDR3: TGCGCCAGCAGCTTGGGGACCCGCGGGACAGGGGGCCGCACAGATACGCAGTATTTT. Protein sequence: CASSLGTRGTGGRTDTQYF.

Worth noting for this clone: Additional DNA sequences in this sample encode the identical CDR3. CDR3 residues: CASSERTGYGYTF. As DNA, the CDR3 is TGTGCCAGCAGTGAGAGGACAGGGTATGGCTACACCTTC. The genes are TRBV6-1 and TRBJ1-2; 8 positions agree with TRBD1. The germline V gene has CDR1 MNHNS and CDR2 SASEGT. Trimming at V came to 3 bases and at J to 5 bases, leaving 2 bases not matched to a gene. The CDR3 length is 13 residues.

In nucleotides, the CDR3 is TGTGCCAGTAGTTCGGACAGGGGACGTCTCGGGGGCTACACCTTC. This sequence encodes CASSSDRGRLGGYTF. The rearrangement uses TRBV19 and TRBJ1-2; 9 bases are a match to TRBD1. There are 15 residues in the CDR3. Germline-derived CDR1 and CDR2 are LNHDA and SQIVND (reference sequence). J was trimmed by 8 bases and V by 5 bases; bases with no gene match: 12.

The chain joins TRBV2 to TRBJ2-3; weak D call: TRBD1 (5 bases). The CDR3 length is 14 residues. Germline values: CDR1 SNHLY, CDR2 FYNNEI. Trimming removed 7 bases at V and 0 bases at J, with 11 bases between. Here the CDR3 DNA reads TGTGCCAGCAAGCGACAGCCTAGCACAGATACGCAGTATTTT. Its translation is CASKRQPSTDTQYF.

The chain uses TRBV19 and TRBJ1-2, with D maybe TRBD1 (6 bases). With 10 bases removed from V and 8 bases from J, the gap between germline ends came to 20 bases. Germline values: CDR1 LNHDA, CDR2 SQIVND (reference sequence). The CDR3 length is 13 residues. The CDR3 region is CAIPDSSSGGYTF. The CDR3 DNA sequence: TGTGCCATTCCGGACAGCTCCTCGGGGGGCTACACCTTC.

The rearrangement links TRBV27 to TRBJ1-2, with 7 bases matching TRBD1. This CDR3 has 13 amino acids. Germline CDR1 is MNHEY and CDR2 is SMNVEV (reference sequence). Germline trimming cut 5 bases from V and 2 bases from J; bases unmatched to any gene: 2. The CDR3 DNA is TGTGCCAGCAGTATACAGGGGAACTATGGCTACACCTTC. It codes for CASSIQGNYGYTF.

This chain joins TRBV24-1 and TRBJ2-7; D might be TRBD1 (5 bases). V lost 2 bases to trimming and J lost 6 bases, with 7 bases between them. CDR3 size: 12 residues. Germline V gene lookup returns CDR1 KGHDR and CDR2 SFDVKD. CDR3 nucleotides: TGTGCCACCAGTGATTCAGGGTCCGAGCAGTACTTC. Protein: CATSDSGSEQYF.